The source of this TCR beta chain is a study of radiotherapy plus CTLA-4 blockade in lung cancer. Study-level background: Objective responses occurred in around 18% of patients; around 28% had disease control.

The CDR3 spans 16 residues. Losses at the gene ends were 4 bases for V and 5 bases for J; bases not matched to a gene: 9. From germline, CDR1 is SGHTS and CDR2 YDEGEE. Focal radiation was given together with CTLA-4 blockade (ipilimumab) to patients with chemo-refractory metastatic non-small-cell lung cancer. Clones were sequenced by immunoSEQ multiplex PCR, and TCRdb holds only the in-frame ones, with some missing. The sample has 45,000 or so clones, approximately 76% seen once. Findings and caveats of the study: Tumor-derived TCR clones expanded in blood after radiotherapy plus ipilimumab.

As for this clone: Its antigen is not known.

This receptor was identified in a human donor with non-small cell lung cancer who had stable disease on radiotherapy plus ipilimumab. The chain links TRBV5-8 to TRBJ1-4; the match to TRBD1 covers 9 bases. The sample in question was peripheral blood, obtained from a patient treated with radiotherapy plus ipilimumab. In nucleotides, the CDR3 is TGTGCCAGCAGCCTGTCACCGGGACAGGGAAATGAAAAACTGTTTTTT. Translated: CASSLSPGQGNEKLFF.